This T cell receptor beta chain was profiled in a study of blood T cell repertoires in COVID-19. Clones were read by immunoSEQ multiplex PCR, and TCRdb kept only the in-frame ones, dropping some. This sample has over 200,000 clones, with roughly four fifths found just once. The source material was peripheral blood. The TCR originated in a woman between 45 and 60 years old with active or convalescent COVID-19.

The CDR3 sequence: CASSHGQTHEQYF. The CDR3 nucleotides read TGTGCCAGCAGCCACGGTCAAACCCACGAGCAGTACTTC. The chain uses TRBV3-1 (or the pseudogene TRBV3-2) and TRBJ2-7; D gene ambiguous. CDR3 size: 13 residues. The germline gives CDR1 LGHDT, CDR2 YNNKEL (reference sequence). The germline V and J ends were trimmed by 3 bases and 5 bases, with 11 bases remaining between them.